This T cell receptor beta chain derives from a study of Graves' ophthalmopathy and Graves' hyperthyroidism (dated by TCRdb to the late 2010s). Concerning the study at large: Peripheral blood was collected at initial diagnosis, prior to any treatment. In five or six hyperthyroidism patients, T-cell repertoires of thyroid tissue and blood were compared. The study used signatures of the TCR beta repertoire to tell Graves' ophthalmopathy apart from Graves' hyperthyroidism and to predict which patients would progress to ophthalmopathy. For independent validation, a separate cohort was made up of some 18 hyperthyroidism patients plus 17 patients who later progressed from hyperthyroidism to ophthalmopathy. Once sampling was done, hyperthyroidism patients were given methimazole at a starting dose of 30 mg daily, while ophthalmopathy patients were given high-dose intravenous methylprednisolone. In total, 135 blood samples were TCR-sequenced: approximately 42 ophthalmopathy, about 75 hyperthyroidism and some 17 hyperthyroidism-to-ophthalmopathy patients. A discovery set of 95 to 100 patients (about 45 ophthalmopathy, about 55 stable hyperthyroidism) was enrolled to explore V-J signatures distinguishing ophthalmopathy from hyperthyroidism. Results the study describes overall, beyond this receptor: In cross-validation, the 13-signature model distinguished ophthalmopathy from stable hyperthyroidism with about 89% sensitivity and roughly 84% specificity, while in the test set the corresponding values were about 79% and 69%. Sample size was not predetermined statistically, and investigators were not blinded to group allocation. Most expanded thyroid clonotypes with frequency above 0.001 were also detected in blood, suggesting blood repertoires may reflect the thyroid immune response. In validation, the model predicted ophthalmopathy progression with about 71% sensitivity and 72.22% specificity; about a dozen predicted patients were CT-confirmed with GO in a median of 6.5 months.

This clonotype was observed a handful of times. Its antigen is not yet known. No base quality values were provided; no much bigger clone lies one nucleotide off. TCR beta CDR3 regions were amplified from RNA transcripts for repertoire sequencing. HTBI primers and the Qiagen OneStep RT-PCR kit were used in a first-round RT-PCR, which was followed by a second-round multiplex PCR, size selection and purification. Libraries were sequenced paired-end with 100 bp reads on an Illumina HiSeq2000. In the source study's methods: Reads were processed with SOAPnuke, discarding reads with adapters, uncalled bases, mean Phred below 15, or no exact constant-primer or identifier match. COPE v1.2.5 was used to merge high-quality paired reads. Clonotypes were defined as unique nucleotide sequences and were aligned to IMGT TRB V, D and J references using MiTCR v1.1. The analysis was limited to V-J combinations with a frequency above 0.0001, which together covered just over 98% of the repertoires. For each V-J combination, a TCR clonal expansion and chaos score was defined as F50 clonal expansion divided by the chaos observed in the TCRdist matrix. Welch's t-statistics and random forest were used to reduce features to about a dozen V-J combinations, which were fed into a naive Bayes classifier. The Morisita-Horn index was used to measure how similar the thyroid and blood repertoires were. TCRdb trimmed public reads at Q25 via fastp, called clones via MiXCR and kept in-frame beta chains. Rows are combined by CDR3 protein, so each entry shows the most common genes and DNA. TCRdb's processing, not the authors' own work, is the source of the V and J calls. This sample comprises about 740,000 distinct CDR3 sequences, 40% of them detected only once. The top ten hold approximately 43% of the sample.

Patients with ophthalmopathy had moderately to severely active disease, with a Clinical Activity Score of 3 or more, a NOSPECS grade of 4 or more, and a disease duration of less than 3 months. Patients with other autoimmune diseases, uncontrolled infections, pregnancy or lactation were excluded. Clinical symptoms, serum thyroxine, TRAb, thyroid ultrasound and orbital computed tomography were used for diagnosis. PBMCs were isolated from 10 ml of fresh peripheral blood by Ficoll-Paque density gradient centrifugation. Total RNA was extracted with Trizol reagent and quality-checked on an Agilent 2100 Bioanalyzer. This clonotype originated in an adult man with Graves' ophthalmopathy. Material for sequencing was peripheral blood.

The nucleotide sequence is given as TGTGCCAGCAGTCTTAGGGGGTCCCAAGCCTACGAGCAGTACTTC. It translates as CASSLRGSQAYEQYF. The chain uses TRBV12-3 or TRBV12-4 and TRBJ2-7; perhaps TRBD1 is the D gene, with 6 bases matching. The CDR3 holds 15 amino acids from the cysteine to the phenylalanine. Only the CDR3 region is kept as DNA, spanning 45 bases read in frame from base 1. The V end loses 5 bases and the J end loses 2 bases, and a stretch of 16 bases separates them.